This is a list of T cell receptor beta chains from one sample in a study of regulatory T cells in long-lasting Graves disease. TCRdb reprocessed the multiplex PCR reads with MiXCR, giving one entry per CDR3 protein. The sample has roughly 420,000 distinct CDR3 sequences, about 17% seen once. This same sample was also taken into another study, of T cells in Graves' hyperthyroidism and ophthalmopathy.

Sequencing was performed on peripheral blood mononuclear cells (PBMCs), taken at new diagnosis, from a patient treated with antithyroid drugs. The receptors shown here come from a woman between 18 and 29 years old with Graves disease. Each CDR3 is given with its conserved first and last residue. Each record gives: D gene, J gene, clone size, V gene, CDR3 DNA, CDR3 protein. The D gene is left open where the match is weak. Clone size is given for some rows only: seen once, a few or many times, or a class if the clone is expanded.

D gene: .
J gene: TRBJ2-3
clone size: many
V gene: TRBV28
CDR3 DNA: TGTGCCAGCACTGTGAGGTCGACAGATACGCAGTATTTT
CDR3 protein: CASTVRSTDTQYF

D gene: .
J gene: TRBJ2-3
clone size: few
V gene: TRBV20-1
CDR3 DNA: TGCAGTGCTACCGGGCTCGGCACAGATACGCAGTATTTT
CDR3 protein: CSATGLGTDTQYF

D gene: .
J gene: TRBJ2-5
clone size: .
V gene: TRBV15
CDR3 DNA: TGTGCCACCAGCAGAGGGGGGGCCCAAGAGACCCAGTACTTC
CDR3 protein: CATSRGGAQETQYF

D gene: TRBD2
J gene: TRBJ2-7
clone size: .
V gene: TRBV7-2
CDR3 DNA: TGTGCCAGCAGCTATAGCGGGAGCCCCAACGAGCAGTACTTC
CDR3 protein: CASSYSGSPNEQYF

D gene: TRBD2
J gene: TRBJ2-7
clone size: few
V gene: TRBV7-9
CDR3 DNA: TGTGCCAGCAGCTTCGGGGAGGGCACCTACGAGCAGTACTTC
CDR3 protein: CASSFGEGTYEQYF

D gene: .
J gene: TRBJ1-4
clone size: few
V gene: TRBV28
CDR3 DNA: TGTGCCAGCAGTTTACCCTGGGGAAATGAAAAACTGTTTTTT
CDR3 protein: CASSLPWGNEKLFF

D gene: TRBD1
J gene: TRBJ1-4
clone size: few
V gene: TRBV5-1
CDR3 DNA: TGCGCCAGCAGCATTCAGGGGGCGACTAATGAAAAACTGTTTTTT
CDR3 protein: CASSIQGATNEKLFF

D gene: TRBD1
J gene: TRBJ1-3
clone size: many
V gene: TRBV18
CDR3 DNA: TGTGCCAGCTCACAGGGACAGGCCTCCTCTGGAAACACCATATATTTT
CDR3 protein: CASSQGQASSGNTIYF

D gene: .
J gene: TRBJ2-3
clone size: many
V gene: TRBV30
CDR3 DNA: TGTGCCTGGAGGAGGGACAACTCTCGCACAGATACGCAGTATTTT
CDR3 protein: CAWRRDNSRTDTQYF

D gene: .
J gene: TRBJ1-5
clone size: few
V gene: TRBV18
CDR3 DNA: TGTGCCAGCTCACTCGGGACATCGACGAATCAGCCCCAGCATTTT
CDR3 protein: CASSLGTSTNQPQHF

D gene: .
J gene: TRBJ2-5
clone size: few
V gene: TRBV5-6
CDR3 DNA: TGTGCCAGCAGCTTGGTTCCTAGCCAAACCCCGCTGGAGACCCAGTACTTC
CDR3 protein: CASSLVPSQTPLETQYF

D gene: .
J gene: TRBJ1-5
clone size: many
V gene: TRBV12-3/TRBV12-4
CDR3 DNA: TGTGCCAGCAGTGTCACACCCGGTGCCCAGCATTTT
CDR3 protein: CASSVTPGAQHF

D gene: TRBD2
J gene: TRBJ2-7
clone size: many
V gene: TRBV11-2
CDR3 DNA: TGTGCCAGCAGCTTAGTAGCGGGAGTTTACGAGCAGTACTTC
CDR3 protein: CASSLVAGVYEQYF

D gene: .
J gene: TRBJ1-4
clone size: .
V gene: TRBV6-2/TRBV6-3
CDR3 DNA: TGTGCCAGCAGTTACTCGACATTTACAACTAATGAAAAACTGTTTTTT
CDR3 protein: CASSYSTFTTNEKLFF

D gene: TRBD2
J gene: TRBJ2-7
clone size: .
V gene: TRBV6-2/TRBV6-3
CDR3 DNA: TGTGCCAGCAGTCCGGGACTAGTCTCCTACGAGCAGTACTTC
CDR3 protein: CASSPGLVSYEQYF

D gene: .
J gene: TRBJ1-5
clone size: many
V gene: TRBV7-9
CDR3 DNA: TGTGCCAGCAGCTTAGGAGGGGGTAACAATCAGCCCCAGCATTTT
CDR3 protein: CASSLGGGNNQPQHF

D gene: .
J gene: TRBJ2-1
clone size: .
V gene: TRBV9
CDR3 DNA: TGTGCCAGCAGCGTAGCCGCGTACAATGAGCAGTTCTTC
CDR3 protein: CASSVAAYNEQFF

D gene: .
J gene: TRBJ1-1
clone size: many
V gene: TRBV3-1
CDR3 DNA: TGTGCCAGCAGCCTTGCGGACAGCATGAACACTGAAGCTTTCTTT
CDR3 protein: CASSLADSMNTEAFF

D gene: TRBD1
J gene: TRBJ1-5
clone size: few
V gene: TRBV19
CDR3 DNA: TGTGCCAGTGAAAAACCGGGACAGGGGGCGCAGCCCCAGCATTTT
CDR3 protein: CASEKPGQGAQPQHF

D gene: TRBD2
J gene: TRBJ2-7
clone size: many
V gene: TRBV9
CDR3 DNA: TGTGCCAGCAGCGTCCCCCGAGGGAGGGTCGACTACGAGCAGTACTTC
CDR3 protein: CASSVPRGRVDYEQYF

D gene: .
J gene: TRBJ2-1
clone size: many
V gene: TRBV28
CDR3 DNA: TGTGCCAGCACCCCCGCAGGAATTTTCAATGAGCAGTTCTTC
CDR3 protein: CASTPAGIFNEQFF

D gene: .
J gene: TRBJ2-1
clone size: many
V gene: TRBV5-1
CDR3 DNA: TGCGCCAGCAGCAACGGAGAGATCAATGAGCAGTTCTTC
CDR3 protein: CASSNGEINEQFF

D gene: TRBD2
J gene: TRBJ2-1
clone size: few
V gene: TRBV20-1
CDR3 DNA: TGCAGTGCTAGAGACCCCTCTAGCGGCTCCTACAATGAGCAGTTCTTC
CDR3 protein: CSARDPSSGSYNEQFF

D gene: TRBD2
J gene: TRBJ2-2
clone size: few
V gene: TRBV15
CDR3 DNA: TGTGCCACCAGCAGAGGCGCCGGGAGGGTTCCCGGGGAGCTGTTTTTT
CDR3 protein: CATSRGAGRVPGELFF

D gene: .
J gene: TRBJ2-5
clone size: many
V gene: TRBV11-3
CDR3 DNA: TGTGCCAGCAGCTTAGATCCTAGACAAGAGACCCAGTACTTC
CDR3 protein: CASSLDPRQETQYF

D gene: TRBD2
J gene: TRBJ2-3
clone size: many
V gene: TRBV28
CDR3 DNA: TGTGCCAGCAGTTTGATAGCGGGAGCGGGCACAGATACGCAGTATTTT
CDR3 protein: CASSLIAGAGTDTQYF

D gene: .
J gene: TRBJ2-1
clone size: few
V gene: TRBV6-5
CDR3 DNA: TGTGCCAGCAGTTACCAATTACTTGGGAATGAGCAGTTCTTC
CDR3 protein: CASSYQLLGNEQFF

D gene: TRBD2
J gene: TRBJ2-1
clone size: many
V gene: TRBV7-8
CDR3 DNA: TGTGCCAGCAGCTTACGGGGACTAGCGGGAGTGAGTAGCTCCTACAATGAGCAGTTCTTC
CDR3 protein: CASSLRGLAGVSSSYNEQFF

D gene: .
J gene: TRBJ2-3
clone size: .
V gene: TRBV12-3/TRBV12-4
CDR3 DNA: TGTGCCAGCAGTCAGTCTAATACGCAGTATTTT
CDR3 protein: CASSQSNTQYF

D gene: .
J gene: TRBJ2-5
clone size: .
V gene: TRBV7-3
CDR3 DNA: TGTGCCAGCAGCGTACTGGGGGTCTCAGAGACCCAGTACTTC
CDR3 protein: CASSVLGVSETQYF

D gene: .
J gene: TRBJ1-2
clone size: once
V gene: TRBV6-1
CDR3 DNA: TGTGCCAGCAATGACAGCGGATATGGCTACACCTTC
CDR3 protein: CASNDSGYGYTF

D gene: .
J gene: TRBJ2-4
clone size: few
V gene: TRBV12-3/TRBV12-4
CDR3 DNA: TGTGCCAGCAGCCCAGCGGGCTTAGCCAAAAACATTCAGTACTTC
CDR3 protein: CASSPAGLAKNIQYF

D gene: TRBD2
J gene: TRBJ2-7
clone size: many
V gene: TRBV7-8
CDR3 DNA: TGTGCCAGCAGCTTAGTCGGGACTAGCGATTTCGAGCAGTACTTC
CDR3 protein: CASSLVGTSDFEQYF

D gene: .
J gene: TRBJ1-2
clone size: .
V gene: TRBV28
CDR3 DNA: TGTGCCAGCAGGGGGACGGGCCTGGGTGTCTATGGCTACACCTTC
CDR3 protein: CASRGTGLGVYGYTF

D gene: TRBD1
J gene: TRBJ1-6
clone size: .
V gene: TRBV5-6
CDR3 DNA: TGTGCCAGCAACTTGATGACAGGGGGCAGGTCACCCCTCCACTTT
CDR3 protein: CASNLMTGGRSPLHF

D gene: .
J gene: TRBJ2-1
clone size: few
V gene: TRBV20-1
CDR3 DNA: TGCAGTGCTAGAGAAAACTGGGGTGACAATGAGCAGTTCTTC
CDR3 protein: CSARENWGDNEQFF

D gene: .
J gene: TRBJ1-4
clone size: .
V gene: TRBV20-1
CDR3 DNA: TGCAGTGCTAACTTCCAGGGCAATAATGAAAAACTGTTTTTT
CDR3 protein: CSANFQGNNEKLFF

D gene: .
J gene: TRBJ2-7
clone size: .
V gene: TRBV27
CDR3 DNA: TGTGCCAGCAGAGAAATGGGGGGAAGCTCCTACGAGCAGTACTTC
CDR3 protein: CASREMGGSSYEQYF

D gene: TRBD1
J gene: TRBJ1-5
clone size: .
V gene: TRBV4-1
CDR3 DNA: TGCGCCAGCAGCCAAGGGCCCATACAGGGGTTCCGCAATCAGCCCCAGCATTTT
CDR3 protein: CASSQGPIQGFRNQPQHF

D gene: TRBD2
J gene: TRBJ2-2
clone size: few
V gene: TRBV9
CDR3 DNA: TGTGCCAGCAGCGTAGGGGCGGGAGGGGTCACCGGGGAGCTGTTTTTT
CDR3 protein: CASSVGAGGVTGELFF

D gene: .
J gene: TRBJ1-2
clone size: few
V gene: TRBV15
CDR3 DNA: TGTGCCACCAGCAGAGATTCGTTGTCGGGGGAGGGCTACACCTTC
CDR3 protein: CATSRDSLSGEGYTF

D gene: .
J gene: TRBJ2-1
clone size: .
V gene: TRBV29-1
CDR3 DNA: TGCAGCGTTTTAGTTCTGGCGGGATCATACAATGAGCAGTTCTTC
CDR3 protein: CSVLVLAGSYNEQFF

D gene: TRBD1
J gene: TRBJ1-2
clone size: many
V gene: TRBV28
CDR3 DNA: TGTGCCAGCAGCGTACCCGGGACAGCCTATGGCTACACCTTC
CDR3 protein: CASSVPGTAYGYTF

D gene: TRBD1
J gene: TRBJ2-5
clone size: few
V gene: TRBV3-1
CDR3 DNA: TGTGCCAGCAGCCCCGGGCGACAGGGGTACGAGACCCAGTACTTC
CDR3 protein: CASSPGRQGYETQYF

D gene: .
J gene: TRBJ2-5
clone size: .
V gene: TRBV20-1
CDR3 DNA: TGCAGTGCTAGCAGGACCGAAGAGACCCAGTACTTC
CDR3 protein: CSASRTEETQYF

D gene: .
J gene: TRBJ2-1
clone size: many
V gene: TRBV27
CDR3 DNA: TGTGCCAGCAGCCCCATCGTGGACTACAATGAGCAGTTCTTC
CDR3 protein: CASSPIVDYNEQFF